This TCR beta chain was captured in a study of OX40 agonist ivuxolimab in advanced cancers. Looking at the study overall: Intravenous ivuxolimab was administered to patients every 2 weeks at 0.01 to 10 mg/kg. A male proportion of about 80% was recorded, with mean age approximately 64 years and range about 20 to 90. Study-wide results and limits: With doses of 0.1-3.0 mg/kg, partial responders showed among the lowest clonal expansion. Researchers did not establish what antigens the expanded peripheral T cells target.

Here immunoSEQ multiplex PCR was the method, and the copy in TCRdb shows in-frame clones only, minus some. This table holds tens of thousands of clones, around 85% found once. A remark on this clone: Its antigen is unknown.

The CDR3 contains 11 residues. Germline values: CDR1 SGHRS, CDR2 YFSETQ. V lost 7 bases and J 3 bases, leaving 6 bases between the germline ends. This receptor was taken from an adult with an advanced solid tumor such as melanoma, head and neck, liver or kidney cancer. The chain is built from TRBV5-1 and TRBJ2-3; unclear D gene. This material consisted of CD4+ or CD8+ T cells sorted from blood, taken in a trial of the OX40 agonist ivuxolimab. This chain's CDR3 is CASGTTDTQYF. In nucleotides, the CDR3 is TGCGCCAGCGGAACAACAGATACGCAGTATTTT.